One and the same sample provided the 29 T cell receptor beta chains below, sequenced in a study of siplizumab effects on memory and regulatory T cells. Assay: immunoSEQ multiplex PCR; the TCRdb copy retains only in-frame clones and omits some. The top ten hold about 0.42% of the sample, which has about 62,000 clones, 79% seen once. Material for sequencing was memory CD4+ T cells sorted from blood. The source of these receptors is a human donor in good health.

The chain uses TRBV27 and TRBJ1-2; tentatively, D is TRBD1 (5 bases). Germline V gene lookup returns CDR1 MNHEY and CDR2 SMNVEV (reference sequence). The V end lost 3 bases, the J end lost 11 bases, and 13 bases lay between the germline ends. The CDR3 runs 12 residues. DNA of the CDR3: TGTGCCAGCAGTTTCGAAGTGGGGGAGTACACCTTC. It translates to CASSFEVGEYTF.

The chain carries TRBV7-9 and TRBJ1-1; TRBD1 might be the D (5 bases). Germline CDR1 reads SEHNR; CDR2 reads FQNEAQ (reference sequence). The CDR3 runs 14 residues. The ends were cut back, 2 bases at V and 0 bases at J, with 7 bases in the middle. CDR3 protein: CASSLSTVNTEAFF. CDR3 nucleotides: TGTGCCAGCAGCTTATCGACAGTGAACACTGAAGCTTTCTTT.

The V gene is TRBV2, the J gene TRBJ1-6, with 12 positions matching TRBD1. The CDR3 contains 16 residues. With V trimmed by 5 bases and J by 6 bases, 5 bases remained unmatched. CDR1 and CDR2 from the germline V gene are SNHLY and FYNNEI. CDR3 DNA: TGTGCCAGCAGTTGGGACAGGGGGCGCCTTAATTCACCCCTCCACTTT. Translated, it gives CASSWDRGRLNSPLHF.

This clone was picked up a small number of times. This rearrangement joins TRBV2 to TRBJ2-3; 15 bases are a match to TRBD2. Trimming cost V 6 bases and J 0 bases; bases outside gene matches: 7. This CDR3 spans 18 amino acids. CDR1 and CDR2 from the germline V gene are SNHLY and FYNNEI. The CDR3 nucleotides read TGTGCCAGCAGAGGCCCCGGGACTAGCGGGGGGAGCACAGATACGCAGTATTTT. Translating it yields CASRGPGTSGGSTDTQYF.

This sequence joins TRBV30 and TRBJ1-1; D uncertain. The CDR3 is made up of 13 amino acids. With 4 bases removed from V and 0 bases from J, the gap between germline ends came to 9 bases. Germline V CDR1 and CDR2: GTSNPN, SVGIG (reference sequence). CDR3 region: CAWTTHMNTEAFF. Here the CDR3 DNA reads TGTGCCTGGACCACGCACATGAACACTGAAGCTTTCTTT. Drawing the rest from reference TRBV30 and TRBJ1-1, the complete variable domain is SQTIHQWPATLVQPVGSPLSLECTVEGTSNPNLYWYRQAAGRGLQLLFYSVGIGQISSEVPQNLSASRPQDRQFILSSKKLLLSDSGFYLCAWTTHMNTEAFFGQGTRLTVV.

The V call is TRBV7-2, the J call TRBJ2-7, with 8 nucleotides matching TRBD1. V lost 8 bases, J lost 4 bases, and 7 bases stayed unmatched. The CDR3 contains 13 residues. Germline V gives CDR1 SGHTA, CDR2 FQGNSA. The CDR3: CASSDRGVYEQYF. In DNA form, the CDR3 reads TGTGCCAGCTCCGACAGGGGAGTATACGAGCAGTACTTC. The variable domain in full, completed from reference TRBV7-2 and TRBJ2-7, reads GAGVSQSPSNKVTEKGKDVELRCDPISGHTALYWYRQSLGQGLEFLIYFQGNSAPDKSGLPSDRFSAERTGGSVSTLTIQRTQQEDSAVYLCASSDRGVYEQYFGPGTRLTVT.

This chain connects TRBV2 to TRBJ2-2; the D is unclear. This CDR3 is built from 11 residues. CDR1 is SNHLY and CDR2 is FYNNEI in the germline V gene. Between the trimmed V and J ends, which lost 7 bases and 3 bases, there was a span of 3 bases. The CDR3 reads CASTYTGELFF. The CDR3 DNA follows: TGTGCCAGCACTTACACCGGGGAGCTGTTTTTT.

The rearrangement links TRBV28 to TRBJ2-5; D is possibly TRBD1 (6 bases). Trimming left V 6 bases short and J 5 bases short, with 10 bases between. Germline lookup yields CDR1 MDHEN and CDR2 SYDVKM. The CDR3 totals 12 residues. The DNA for the CDR3 is TGTGCCAGCAGACAGGGAAAGGAGACCCAGTACTTC. This sequence encodes CASRQGKETQYF.

V usage is TRBV7-2 and J usage is TRBJ2-7, with TRBD2 identical over 10 bases. CDR1 is SGHTA, CDR2 FQGNSA, per germline. After removal of 5 bases from V and 6 bases from J, the junction contained 7 bases not matched to a gene. The CDR3 runs to 14 residues. The CDR3 protein is CASSALAGVTEQYF. In nucleotides, the CDR3 is TGTGCCAGCAGCGCCCTAGCGGGGGTAACCGAGCAGTACTTC.

The chain recombines TRBV4-3 with TRBJ1-3; no clear D. Germline V lookup: CDR1 LGHNA, CDR2 YSLEER. This CDR3 spans 13 amino acids. V was clipped by 0 bases and J by 5 bases, with 5 bases between them. CDR3 sequence: CASSQDYRNTIYF. CDR3 nucleotide sequence: TGCGCCAGCAGCCAAGATTACCGAAACACCATATATTTT.

This rearrangement joins TRBV18 to TRBJ1-2; unclear D gene. Germline CDR1 reads KGHSH; CDR2 reads LQKENI. Trimming took off 3 bases at V and 1 base at J, with 12 bases between the two ends. CDR3 length equals 15 residues. CDR3 loop: CASSPFPGSNYGYTF. For the CDR3, the DNA is TGTGCCAGCTCACCCTTTCCGGGAAGTAACTATGGCTACACCTTC.

This chain joins TRBV10-3 and TRBJ1-1, with a weak D call TRBD1 (5 bases). V lost 4 bases, J lost 4 bases, and 13 bases lay in between. The V gene's germline CDR1 is ENHRY and CDR2 SYGVKD. The CDR3 loop spans 14 amino acids. The CDR3 here is CAISGLGDGTEAFF. CDR3 coding DNA: TGTGCCATCAGTGGGTTGGGGGACGGCACTGAAGCTTTCTTT.

CDR3 coding DNA: TGTGCCAGTACCACACAGGGGAACGGCAATCAGCCCCAGCATTTT. It codes for CASTTQGNGNQPQHF. This chain links TRBV19 with TRBJ1-5; 7 bases align to TRBD1. V shed 7 bases, J shed 2 bases, and the junction held 8 bases outside the gene matches. Looked up from germline, CDR1 is LNHDA and CDR2 is SQIVND (reference sequence). This CDR3 has 15 residues.

The gene calls are TRBV5-6 and TRBJ2-4, with 8 bases matching TRBD1. V lost 0 bases, J lost 6 bases, and 2 bases stayed unmatched. Germline V lookup: CDR1 SGHDT, CDR2 YYEEEE. The CDR3 sequence is 14 residues long. The CDR3 sequence: CASSLGGQGNIQYF. The CDR3, as DNA: TGTGCCAGCAGCTTGGGTGGACAGGGAAACATTCAGTACTTC.

J is TRBJ2-4 and V is TRBV7-2; the D is unclear. V was cut by 4 bases and J by 7 bases, with 14 bases left in between. The CDR3 spans 14 residues. The germline V gene encodes CDR1 SGHTA and CDR2 FQGNSA. CDR3 sequence reads: CASSSGTPPNIQYF. CDR3 sequence (DNA): TGTGCCAGCAGCTCCGGAACCCCCCCCAACATTCAGTACTTC.

The rearrangement joins TRBV7-9 to TRBJ2-5; 9 nucleotides align to TRBD1. The DNA matches TRBJ2-7 better at its end, which makes the J call doubtful. The germline gives CDR1 SEHNR, CDR2 FQNEAQ (reference sequence). CDR3 size: 13 residues. CDR3 protein: CAIAVGQGYEQYF. CDR3 DNA sequence: TGTGCCATAGCCGTGGGACAGGGCTACGAGCAGTACTTC.

CDR3 in amino acids: CASSTNRASQETQYF. Here the CDR3 DNA reads TGTGCCAGCAGTACCAACAGGGCCTCACAAGAGACCCAGTACTTC. This chain joins TRBV6-1 and TRBJ2-5, with TRBD1 as a possible D gene (6 bases). The CDR3 covers 15 residues. The V end was cut by 5 bases, the J end by 2 bases, with 15 bases between. The V gene's germline CDR1 is MNHNS and CDR2 SASEGT.

The chain carries TRBV12-5 and TRBJ2-1; 10 nucleotides match TRBD2. The CDR3 loop spans 16 amino acids. V shed 5 bases and J 4 bases; nucleotides not matched to a gene: 8. Germline V gene data show CDR1 as LGHNT and CDR2 as FRNRAP. CDR3 DNA: TGTGCTAGTGGTATAGGGACTAGCGCGCCTTACAATGAGCAGTTCTTC. This encodes CASGIGTSAPYNEQFF.

In its sample, this clone was seen once. The chain recombines TRBV5-1 with TRBJ1-5; D remains unclear. There are 15 residues in the CDR3. The germline gives CDR1 SGHRS, CDR2 YFSETQ. V lost 0 bases and J lost 0, with 7 bases in between. CDR3 DNA: TGCGCCAGCAGCTTGGGTTACGGTAGCAATCAGCCCCAGCATTTT. Residues: CASSLGYGSNQPQHF.

V usage is TRBV6-1 and J usage is TRBJ1-3, with 7 positions matching TRBD1. Germline values: CDR1 MNHNS, CDR2 SASEGT. The junction had 9 bases not matched to a gene; V was cut back by 1 base and J by 6 bases. The CDR3 consists of 16 residues. DNA for the CDR3: TGTGCCAGCAGTGAAGTAGGGGACAGCGGTAAAAACACCATATATTTT. Residues: CASSEVGDSGKNTIYF.

The chain combines TRBV12-5 with TRBJ2-1; 13 bases map to TRBD2. The CDR3 sequence is 14 residues long. Trimming at V came to 1 base and at J to 13 bases, leaving 4 bases not matched to a gene. The germline V gene encodes CDR1 LGHNT and CDR2 FRNRAP. The CDR3 spells CASGLELAGGNQFF. In nucleotides, the CDR3 is TGTGCTAGTGGTTTGGAACTAGCGGGGGGGAATCAGTTCTTC. The full variable domain, completed using reference TRBV12-5 and TRBJ2-1, is DARVTQTPRHKVTEMGQEVTMRCQPILGHNTVFWYRQTMMQGLELLAYFRNRAPLDDSGMPKDRFSAEMPDATLATLKIQPSEPRDSAVYFCASGLELAGGNQFFGPGTRLTVL.

The rearrangement joins TRBV7-3 to TRBJ1-1; D is possibly TRBD1 (5 bases). Trimming removed 2 bases from V and 8 bases from J, with 15 bases in between. The CDR3 extends over 14 amino acids. The V gene's germline CDR1 is SGHTA and CDR2 FQGTGA. In DNA, the CDR3 is TGTGCCAGCAGCTTAGGGACCCGGGGAGCCGAAGCTTTCTTT. This gives the protein CASSLGTRGAEAFF.

The V call is TRBV5-1, the J call TRBJ2-5, with 11 bases lining up with TRBD2. Per the germline V gene, CDR1 is SGHRS and CDR2 is YFSETQ. V dropped 10 bases and J dropped 4; count of bases not matched to a gene: 15. The length of the CDR3 is 16 residues. The CDR3 region is CASTTGTSGVVETQYF. The CDR3 DNA sequence: TGCGCCTCGACGACCGGGACTAGCGGCGTCGTAGAGACCCAGTACTTC. Filled out from reference TRBV5-1 and TRBJ2-5, the complete variable domain reads KAGVTQTPRYLIKTRGQQVTLSCSPISGHRSVSWYQQTPGQGLQFLFEYFSETQRNKGNFPGRFSGRQFSNSRSEMNVSTLELGDSALYLCASTTGTSGVVETQYFGPGTRLLVL.

V and J are TRBV14 and TRBJ1-1; tentatively, D is TRBD1 (5 bases). V was clipped by 5 bases and J by 4 bases, with 14 bases between them. The length of the CDR3 is 14 residues. Germline V gives CDR1 SGHDN, CDR2 FVKESK. CDR3: CASSYGGGGTEAFF. The CDR3 DNA is TGTGCCAGCAGCTACGGGGGGGGAGGCACTGAAGCTTTCTTT.

The chain uses TRBV7-2 and TRBJ1-2; D ambiguous. V was cut by 1 base and J by 5 bases, with 8 bases left in between. This CDR3 is 13 amino acids long. Germline V gene lookup returns CDR1 SGHTA and CDR2 FQGNSA. This chain's CDR3 is CASSLGSSYGYTF. For the CDR3, the DNA is TGTGCCAGCAGCTTAGGCAGTAGTTATGGCTACACCTTC.

CDR3 residues: CASSVPRGGAEKLFF. As DNA, the CDR3 is TGTGCCAGCAGCGTGCCCCGGGGGGGCGCCGAAAAACTGTTTTTT. V usage is TRBV7-9 and J usage is TRBJ1-4; D perhaps matches TRBD1 (6 bases). CDR1 SEHNR and CDR2 FQNEAQ come from the germline V gene (reference sequence). This CDR3 has 15 amino acids. V dropped 5 bases and J dropped 8 bases, with 18 bases sitting between them.

The chain links TRBV7-3 to TRBJ1-3; the match to TRBD1 covers 11 bases. The junction had 7 bases not matched to a gene; V was cut back by 2 bases and J by 1 base. The CDR3 sequence is 18 residues long. The germline V gene encodes CDR1 SGHTA and CDR2 FQGTGA. This chain's CDR3 is CASSLPPGTGGSGNTIYF. The CDR3 DNA reads TGTGCCAGCAGCTTACCCCCGGGGACAGGGGGATCTGGAAACACCATATATTTT.

The chain recombines TRBV7-2 with TRBJ2-7; D is ambiguous. Looked up from germline, CDR1 is SGHTA and CDR2 is FQGNSA. Trimming stripped 5 bases from V and 0 bases from J, with 17 bases between. The CDR3 totals 16 residues. CDR3 loop: CASSPSTGGSSYEQYF. DNA of the CDR3: TGTGCCAGCAGCCCCAGTACCGGCGGAAGCTCCTACGAGCAGTACTTC. Using reference TRBV7-2 and TRBJ2-7 for the parts outside the CDR3, the full variable domain is GAGVSQSPSNKVTEKGKDVELRCDPISGHTALYWYRQSLGQGLEFLIYFQGNSAPDKSGLPSDRFSAERTGGSVSTLTIQRTQQEDSAVYLCASSPSTGGSSYEQYFGPGTRLTVT.

The genes are TRBV7-6 and TRBJ2-7, with 10 nucleotides matching TRBD1. The CDR3 runs to 15 residues. The junction had 12 bases not matched to a gene; V was cut back by 6 bases and J by 7 bases. Looked up from germline, CDR1 is SGHVS and CDR2 is FNYEAQ. CDR3 in DNA: TGTGCCAGCAGGCCCTACGCGGGACAGGGGATTGAGCAGTACTTC. This gives the protein CASRPYAGQGIEQYF. Variable domain in full (rest from reference TRBV7-6 and TRBJ2-7): GAGVSQSPRYKVTKRGQDVALRCDPISGHVSLYWYRQALGQGPEFLTYFNYEAQQDKSGLPNDRFSAERPEGSISTLTIQRTEQRDSAMYRCASRPYAGQGIEQYFGPGTRLTVT.